A selection of T cell receptor beta chains follows, all from one sample in a study of blood T cells in healthy people across ages. TCRdb re-analysed the 5' RACE reads in MiXCR, keeping a single row per CDR3 protein. The sample carries over 750,000 distinct CDR3 sequences, 20% to 30% recorded once. The sample also formed part of further work on T cells of mothers and their children.

The specimen sequenced was blood. The origin of the receptors is a boy aged 5-17 years in good health. The CDR3 runs from the conserved cysteine through the conserved F or W. D genes are given only for firm matches. Clone size is shown for a subset of rows, as once, few, many or a class of expanded clone.

V: TRBV5-6; size: .; J: TRBJ2-7; D: .; DNA: TGTGCCAGCAGCTCCCAAGTTGGCGGCTACGAGCAGTACTTC; CDR3: CASSSQVGGYEQYF
V: TRBV5-5; size: .; J: TRBJ2-3; D: TRBD1; DNA: TGTGCCAGCAGCGATGGACAGGGTTCCCAGTATTTT; CDR3: CASSDGQGSQYF
V: TRBV7-9; size: few; J: TRBJ2-1; D: .; DNA: TGTGCCAGCAGCTACGACTTAGCGGGACAGTCCTACAATGAGCAGTTCTTC; CDR3: CASSYDLAGQSYNEQFF
V: TRBV2; size: .; J: TRBJ2-5; D: .; DNA: TGTGCCAGCAGAACTCGGGACCCCCAAGAGACCCAGTACTTC; CDR3: CASRTRDPQETQYF
V: TRBV20-1; size: few; J: TRBJ2-7; D: .; DNA: TGCAGTGCTCTGGCCACCAACTCCTACGAGCAGTACTTC; CDR3: CSALATNSYEQYF
V: TRBV28; size: few; J: TRBJ2-5; D: TRBD2; DNA: TGTGCCAGCAGTCCGCCCGGGACTAGCGGGACCGGCGAGACCCAGTACTTC; CDR3: CASSPPGTSGTGETQYF
V: TRBV3-1; size: few; J: TRBJ2-5; D: TRBD2; DNA: TGTGCCAGCAGACCCCGGACTAGCCAAGAGACCCAGTACTTC; CDR3: CASRPRTSQETQYF
V: TRBV7-2; size: .; J: TRBJ1-6; D: TRBD1; DNA: TGTGCCAGCAGCTCCTCAGGGGGGGGATCACCCCTCCACTTT; CDR3: CASSSSGGGSPLHF
V: TRBV28; size: .; J: TRBJ2-2; D: TRBD2; DNA: TGTGCCAGCAGTGTAAGAGGGACTAGCGGGGCGAACACCGGGGAGCTGTTTTTT; CDR3: CASSVRGTSGANTGELFF
V: TRBV29-1; size: few; J: TRBJ2-7; D: .; DNA: TGCAGCGGCTTGGACCCGCACCGGGACGAGCAGTACTTC; CDR3: CSGLDPHRDEQYF
V: TRBV6-1; size: .; J: TRBJ1-2; D: .; DNA: TGTGCCAGCAGTGAAGTGTCCGGCACCTATGGCTACACCTTC; CDR3: CASSEVSGTYGYTF
V: TRBV19; size: .; J: TRBJ1-4; D: .; DNA: TGTGCCAGTAGCCGCGACAGGACGCCGGAGGAAAAACTGTTTTTT; CDR3: CASSRDRTPEEKLFF
V: TRBV14; size: .; J: TRBJ2-7; D: .; DNA: TGTGCCAGCAGCGCCTACCAAGGGCTCAGCGACGAGCAGTACTTC; CDR3: CASSAYQGLSDEQYF
V: TRBV5-1; size: few; J: TRBJ2-1; D: TRBD2; DNA: TGCGCCAGCAGCCCCGGACTAGCGGTAGAACAAGAACACTACAATGAGCAGTTCTTC; CDR3: CASSPGLAVEQEHYNEQFF
V: TRBV6-4; size: few; J: TRBJ1-1; D: TRBD1; DNA: TGTGCCAGCAGTCCGAGCTGGGACAGCCTTGAAGCTTTCTTT; CDR3: CASSPSWDSLEAFF
V: TRBV7-2; size: .; J: TRBJ1-5; D: .; DNA: TGTGCCAGCAGCTTAGGGGGGGGGCTTAGAGGCAATCAGCCCCAGCATTTT; CDR3: CASSLGGGLRGNQPQHF
V: TRBV7-7; size: .; J: TRBJ2-5; D: TRBD2; DNA: TGTGCTAGCAGCTCGGGACTAGCGGGCAATAGGGGGGAGACCCAGTACTTC; CDR3: CASSSGLAGNRGETQYF
V: TRBV5-6; size: .; J: TRBJ2-5; D: TRBD2; DNA: TGTGCCAGCAGCTTGGTCGGGACTATCCAAGAGACCCAGTACTTC; CDR3: CASSLVGTIQETQYF
V: TRBV7-8; size: .; J: TRBJ1-1; D: .; DNA: TGTGCCAGCAGCTTAGGGACGGTAAAGAACACTGAAGCTTTCTTT; CDR3: CASSLGTVKNTEAFF
V: TRBV19; size: .; J: TRBJ1-4; D: .; DNA: TGTGCCAGTAGTATGACTGACGAAAAACTGTTTTTT; CDR3: CASSMTDEKLFF
V: TRBV9; size: .; J: TRBJ2-2; D: TRBD2; DNA: TGTGCCAGCAGCCAACTAGCGGGGGCCACCGGGGAGCTGTTTTTT; CDR3: CASSQLAGATGELFF
V: TRBV12-3/TRBV12-4; size: few; J: TRBJ2-5; D: TRBD2; DNA: TGTGCCAGCAGTCTTCGAAGCGGGGGGGAAAAAGAGACCCAGTACTTC; CDR3: CASSLRSGGEKETQYF
V: TRBV2; size: .; J: TRBJ2-2; D: TRBD2; DNA: TGTGCCAGCAGTGCGACTAGCGGGGATTACACCGGGGAGCTGTTTTTT; CDR3: CASSATSGDYTGELFF
V: TRBV20-1; size: .; J: TRBJ2-5; D: TRBD2; DNA: TGCAGTGCTAGAGATACCCTGGGACTAGGGAACCAAGAGACCCAGTACTTC; CDR3: CSARDTLGLGNQETQYF
V: TRBV5-1; size: .; J: TRBJ1-1; D: .; DNA: TGCGCCAGCAGCTTGGACGGGACTTCGAACACTGAAGCTTTCTTT; CDR3: CASSLDGTSNTEAFF
V: TRBV3-1; size: .; J: TRBJ2-5; D: TRBD2; DNA: TGTGCCAGCAGTCAAGAACTAGCGGGGTGGGAGACCCAGTACTTC; CDR3: CASSQELAGWETQYF
V: TRBV10-3; size: few; J: TRBJ1-6; D: .; DNA: TGTGCCATCAGTGAGGAGGGGGTTCAATATAATTCACCCCTCCACTTT; CDR3: CAISEEGVQYNSPLHF
V: TRBV20-1; size: few; J: TRBJ2-3; D: .; DNA: TGCAGTGCTAGAGATAATGCTCTGGCGGAGGGAGATACGCAGTATTTT; CDR3: CSARDNALAEGDTQYF
V: TRBV3-1; size: .; J: TRBJ1-5; D: .; DNA: TGTGCCAGCAGCCAAGCAGCAGATCAGCCCCAGCATTTT; CDR3: CASSQAADQPQHF
V: TRBV2; size: .; J: TRBJ1-2; D: .; DNA: TGTGCCAGCAGTGAAGCGGCGACGGGCTACACCTTC; CDR3: CASSEAATGYTF
V: TRBV9; size: .; J: TRBJ2-7; D: .; DNA: TGTGCCAGCAGCGTAGGGCCCGAGTCCTACGAGCAGTACTTC; CDR3: CASSVGPESYEQYF
V: TRBV6-1; size: few; J: TRBJ2-1; D: .; DNA: TGTGCCAGCAGAGAAGCGGGTGAGCAGTTCTTC; CDR3: CASREAGEQFF
V: TRBV7-9; size: few; J: TRBJ1-1; D: .; DNA: TGTGCCAGCAGCTTCCCAGACACTGAAGCTTTCTTT; CDR3: CASSFPDTEAFF
V: TRBV2; size: .; J: TRBJ1-1; D: .; DNA: TGTGCCAGCAGTGACCGGCGCGAAGCTTTCTTT; CDR3: CASSDRREAFF
V: TRBV6-5; size: few; J: TRBJ1-4; D: TRBD1; DNA: TGTGCCAGCAGACCTACAGGGGGCAGAGAAAAACTGTTTTTT; CDR3: CASRPTGGREKLFF
V: TRBV4-1; size: few; J: TRBJ2-4; D: .; DNA: TGCGCCAGCAGCCAAGAGTTTTTTGCGGCCAAGGCGGGAATAGCCAAAAACATTCAGTACTTC; CDR3: CASSQEFFAAKAGIAKNIQYF
V: TRBV12-3/TRBV12-4; size: few; J: TRBJ2-5; D: .; DNA: TGTGCCAGCAGTTCGGCTAGCGCGCAAGAGACCCAGTACTTC; CDR3: CASSSASAQETQYF
V: TRBV13; size: few; J: TRBJ2-7; D: TRBD2; DNA: TGTGCCAGCAGCCTGAGCGGGAGGGTCTACGAGCAGTACTTC; CDR3: CASSLSGRVYEQYF
V: TRBV20-1; size: few; J: TRBJ1-4; D: .; DNA: TGCAGTGCTCGGGACTGGACTAATGAAAAACTGTTTTTT; CDR3: CSARDWTNEKLFF
V: TRBV6-6; size: few; J: TRBJ2-1; D: TRBD2; DNA: TGTGCCAGCAGTTTAGCGGGGGAATCCTACAATGAGCAGTTCTTC; CDR3: CASSLAGESYNEQFF
V: TRBV20-1; size: .; J: TRBJ2-2; D: .; DNA: TGCAGTGCCCAGAACACCGGGGAGCTGTTTTTT; CDR3: CSAQNTGELFF
V: TRBV19; size: .; J: TRBJ1-3; D: TRBD1; DNA: TGTGCCAGTTCCCCCACCGGGACAGCGAACACCATATATTTT; CDR3: CASSPTGTANTIYF
V: TRBV7-3; size: few; J: TRBJ2-1; D: TRBD2; DNA: TGTGCCAGCAGCTTAAGAGAAGCGGGAGGGTTTGACAGTGAGCAGTTCTTC; CDR3: CASSLREAGGFDSEQFF
V: TRBV6-1; size: .; J: TRBJ2-5; D: .; DNA: TGTGCCAGCAGTGAAGGGCTAGCTACGGCCCAGTACTTC; CDR3: CASSEGLATAQYF
V: TRBV20-1; size: few; J: TRBJ1-1; D: .; DNA: TGCAGTGCTAGAGAGGGGCCCTCCAGCACTGAAGCTTTCTTT; CDR3: CSAREGPSSTEAFF
V: TRBV29-1; size: few; J: TRBJ1-1; D: .; DNA: TGCAGCGTGACTTTCAGGAAAAACACTGAAGCTTTCTTT; CDR3: CSVTFRKNTEAFF
V: TRBV28; size: .; J: TRBJ2-7; D: TRBD2; DNA: TGTGCCAGCAGCGCCACAGGGCGGGAGGGCCCCTACGAGCAGTACTTC; CDR3: CASSATGREGPYEQYF
V: TRBV29-1; size: few; J: TRBJ1-2; D: .; DNA: TGCAGCGTTAGACGACAGGAGGATAACTATGGCTACACCTTC; CDR3: CSVRRQEDNYGYTF
V: TRBV20-1; size: .; J: TRBJ2-7; D: TRBD2; DNA: TGCAGTGCTAGAGATTTGTGGGCTAGCGGTACCTACGAGCAGTACTTC; CDR3: CSARDLWASGTYEQYF
V: TRBV7-2; size: .; J: TRBJ2-7; D: TRBD2; DNA: TGTGCCAGCAGCTTGGGGGGAGGGCTCGAGCAGTACTTC; CDR3: CASSLGGGLEQYF
V: TRBV4-2; size: few; J: TRBJ2-1; D: TRBD2; DNA: TGTGCCAGCAGCGAGGAAGCGACTAGCGGGGAGGGTGAGCAGTTCTTC; CDR3: CASSEEATSGEGEQFF
V: TRBV2; size: few; J: TRBJ2-7; D: TRBD1; DNA: TGTGCCAGCAGTGAAGACGGACAGGGCGCCTACGAGCAGTACTTC; CDR3: CASSEDGQGAYEQYF
V: TRBV4-1; size: few; J: TRBJ1-2; D: .; DNA: TGCGCCAGCAGCCAAGAATGGGGTTATGGCTACACCTTC; CDR3: CASSQEWGYGYTF
V: TRBV5-5; size: .; J: TRBJ1-1; D: .; DNA: TGTGCCAGCAGCTTGATCCCGAACACTGAAGCTTTCTTT; CDR3: CASSLIPNTEAFF
V: TRBV6-5; size: .; J: TRBJ2-7; D: .; DNA: TGTGCCAGCGGTAACAAGGAAACAACCTACGAGCAGTACTTC; CDR3: CASGNKETTYEQYF
V: TRBV4-2; size: few; J: TRBJ2-7; D: TRBD2; DNA: TGTGCCAGCAGCCAAGGGGGACTAGCAGGGGAGCAGTACTTC; CDR3: CASSQGGLAGEQYF
V: TRBV5-1; size: .; J: TRBJ2-7; D: .; DNA: TGCGCCAGCAGCCCGCTCGGTGGAACGGGTGACGAGCAGTACTTC; CDR3: CASSPLGGTGDEQYF
V: TRBV7-2; size: .; J: TRBJ1-5; D: .; DNA: TGTGCCAGCAGCGCCCCTTATCAGCCCCAGCATTTT; CDR3: CASSAPYQPQHF
V: TRBV4-3; size: .; J: TRBJ1-1; D: .; DNA: TGCGCCAGCAGCCAAGATGGGAACAGACTTAACGAAGCTTTCTTT; CDR3: CASSQDGNRLNEAFF
V: TRBV6-2/TRBV6-3; size: .; J: TRBJ2-5; D: .; DNA: TGTGCCAGCAAGGAGAACCAAGAGACCCAGTACTTC; CDR3: CASKENQETQYF